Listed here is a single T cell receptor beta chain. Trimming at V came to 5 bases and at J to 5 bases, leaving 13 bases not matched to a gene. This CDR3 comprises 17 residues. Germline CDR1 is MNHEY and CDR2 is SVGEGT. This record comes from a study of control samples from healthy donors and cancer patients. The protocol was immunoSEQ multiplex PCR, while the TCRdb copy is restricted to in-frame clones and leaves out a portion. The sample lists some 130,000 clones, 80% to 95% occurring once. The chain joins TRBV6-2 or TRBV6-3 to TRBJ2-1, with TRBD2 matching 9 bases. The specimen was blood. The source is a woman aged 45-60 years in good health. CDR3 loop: CASSGGGGGGVDNEQFF. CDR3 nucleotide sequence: TGTGCCAGCAGTGGAGGGGGCGGGGGGGGCGTAGACAATGAGCAGTTCTTC.